This T cell receptor beta chain was identified in a study of beta chain features in type 1 diabetes. The sequenced template was cDNA made from the entire isolated RNA. Sequencing of naive, central memory and regulatory T cell samples gave an average of about 3.57 million reads. Libraries were prepared by immunoSEQ multiplex PCR; TCRdb keeps only in-frame clonotypes and omits some of them. The sample consists of a few hundred thousand clones, around 14% of them appearing once. This clone has only a few counts. What it binds is unknown. Points from the study as a whole: Possible PCR preference for shorter templates applied equally to patients and controls. The study found moderately but significantly shorter TCRB CDR3s in all four CD4+ subsets of Type 1 diabetes patients.

CDR1 ENHRY and CDR2 SYGVKD come from the germline V gene. V was trimmed by 0 bases and J by 1 base, leaving 10 bases between them. The CDR3 consists of 15 residues. One heparinised draw of blood, averaging approximately 110 mL, came from each donor. The sequencing sample was made of naive CD4+ T cells from blood. The V gene is TRBV10-3, the J gene TRBJ2-7; the D gene is possibly TRBD1 (5 bases). This TCR derives from a man younger than 40 in good health. CDR3 amino acids: CAISESTAGSYEQYF. CDR3 in DNA: TGTGCCATCAGTGAGTCGACGGCAGGGTCCTACGAGCAGTACTTC.